The 5 T cell receptor beta chains reported below all come from one sample, sequenced in a study of beta chain features in type 1 diabetes. The whole isolated RNA underwent reverse transcription, so sequencing captured expressed TCRB transcripts. Only in-frame clones appear in the TCRdb table, and some are missing; sequencing was by immunoSEQ multiplex PCR. Here the sample spans 150,000 to 200,000 clones, about 8.1% being singletons. Notes on the study in general: TCRB CDR3s were moderately but significantly shorter in Type 1 diabetes patients in all four CD4+ subsets.

These TCRs are of unknown antigen specificity. Material for sequencing was central memory CD4+ T cells from blood. Every receptor here comes from a woman between 18 and 30 years old with type 1 diabetes.

The chain is built from TRBV5-1 and TRBJ1-1; D is perhaps TRBD1 (5 bases). There are 13 residues in the CDR3. Between the trimmed V and J ends, which lost 4 bases and 11 bases, there was a span of 18 bases. Germline assignment: CDR1 SGHRS and CDR2 YFSETQ. For the CDR3, the DNA is TGCGCCAGCAGCAGAAATGGGGCAGGGCATGCTTTCTTT. Protein product: CASSRNGAGHAFF.

This clone was counted a few times. The chain employs TRBV4-2 and TRBJ1-1; D remains ambiguous. V lost 3 bases to trimming and J lost 1 base, with 6 bases between them. The CDR3 spans 13 residues. CDR1 is LGHNA, CDR2 YNFKEQ, per germline. The CDR3 nucleotides read TGTGCCAGCAGCCAGGGAGAGAACACTGAAGCTTTCTTT. Residues: CASSQGENTEAFF.

This clone was seen a handful of times. The chain is built from TRBV2 and TRBJ2-5, with a weak D call TRBD1 (5 bases). Germline-derived CDR1 and CDR2 are SNHLY and FYNNEI. The CDR3 spans 14 residues. V dropped 8 bases and J dropped 2 bases, with 15 bases sitting between them. The CDR3 region is CASAPTVTQETQYF. Here the CDR3 DNA reads TGTGCCAGCGCGCCGACAGTTACACAAGAGACCCAGTACTTC.

The chain uses TRBV28 and TRBJ2-1, with 12 bases that match TRBD2. Per germline, CDR1 MDHEN and CDR2 SYDVKM. J was trimmed by 7 bases and V by 10 bases; bases with no gene match: 11. The length of the CDR3 is 15 residues. The CDR3 reads CATAYRLAGVNEQFF. Written as DNA, the CDR3 is TGTGCCACCGCATACCGACTAGCGGGAGTAAATGAGCAGTTCTTC.

This chain uses TRBV11-2 with TRBJ2-5; 10 nucleotides agree with TRBD2. V dropped 0 bases and J dropped 5; count of bases not matched to a gene: 6. The germline V gene encodes CDR1 SGHAT and CDR2 FQNNGV. The CDR3 is 16 amino acids. The CDR3 DNA is TGTGCCAGCAGCTTAGATCGCCTAGCGGGAGTGGAGACCCAGTACTTC. The encoded protein is CASSLDRLAGVETQYF.